This T cell receptor (beta chain) originates from a study of blood T cells in healthy people across ages. V gave up 7 bases and J gave up 4 bases, with 16 bases separating them. The CDR3 has 13 amino acids. Germline V CDR1 and CDR2: SQVTM, ANQGSEA. With regard to this clonotype: The antigen is unknown.

Study-wide results and limits: The study found more naive CD4+ cells and higher diversity in long-lived than aged donors.

Together with a sample-barcoded 5' primer, a J-beta primer mix was included in a second PCR lasting roughly 7 to 11 cycles. Each TCR beta cDNA got a 12-nucleotide random molecular identifier. MiXCR, run by TCRdb on the 5' RACE reads, gives a single entry per CDR3 protein. Of around 800,000 distinct CDR3 sequences in the sample, 20% to 30% are singletons; the top ten hold around 2.9%. These same records also appear under a second study, on T cells of mothers and their children. That study reports: The study recruited three healthy Caucasian mothers and their six children as donors.

The material sequenced was blood. The chain recombines TRBV29-1 with TRBJ1-2; D is ambiguous. This clonotype was sampled from a boy between 10 and 17 years old in good health. The DNA of the CDR3 is TGCAGCGCTGTCTACAACGTTTCCTATGGCTACACCTTC. Its translation is CSAVYNVSYGYTF.